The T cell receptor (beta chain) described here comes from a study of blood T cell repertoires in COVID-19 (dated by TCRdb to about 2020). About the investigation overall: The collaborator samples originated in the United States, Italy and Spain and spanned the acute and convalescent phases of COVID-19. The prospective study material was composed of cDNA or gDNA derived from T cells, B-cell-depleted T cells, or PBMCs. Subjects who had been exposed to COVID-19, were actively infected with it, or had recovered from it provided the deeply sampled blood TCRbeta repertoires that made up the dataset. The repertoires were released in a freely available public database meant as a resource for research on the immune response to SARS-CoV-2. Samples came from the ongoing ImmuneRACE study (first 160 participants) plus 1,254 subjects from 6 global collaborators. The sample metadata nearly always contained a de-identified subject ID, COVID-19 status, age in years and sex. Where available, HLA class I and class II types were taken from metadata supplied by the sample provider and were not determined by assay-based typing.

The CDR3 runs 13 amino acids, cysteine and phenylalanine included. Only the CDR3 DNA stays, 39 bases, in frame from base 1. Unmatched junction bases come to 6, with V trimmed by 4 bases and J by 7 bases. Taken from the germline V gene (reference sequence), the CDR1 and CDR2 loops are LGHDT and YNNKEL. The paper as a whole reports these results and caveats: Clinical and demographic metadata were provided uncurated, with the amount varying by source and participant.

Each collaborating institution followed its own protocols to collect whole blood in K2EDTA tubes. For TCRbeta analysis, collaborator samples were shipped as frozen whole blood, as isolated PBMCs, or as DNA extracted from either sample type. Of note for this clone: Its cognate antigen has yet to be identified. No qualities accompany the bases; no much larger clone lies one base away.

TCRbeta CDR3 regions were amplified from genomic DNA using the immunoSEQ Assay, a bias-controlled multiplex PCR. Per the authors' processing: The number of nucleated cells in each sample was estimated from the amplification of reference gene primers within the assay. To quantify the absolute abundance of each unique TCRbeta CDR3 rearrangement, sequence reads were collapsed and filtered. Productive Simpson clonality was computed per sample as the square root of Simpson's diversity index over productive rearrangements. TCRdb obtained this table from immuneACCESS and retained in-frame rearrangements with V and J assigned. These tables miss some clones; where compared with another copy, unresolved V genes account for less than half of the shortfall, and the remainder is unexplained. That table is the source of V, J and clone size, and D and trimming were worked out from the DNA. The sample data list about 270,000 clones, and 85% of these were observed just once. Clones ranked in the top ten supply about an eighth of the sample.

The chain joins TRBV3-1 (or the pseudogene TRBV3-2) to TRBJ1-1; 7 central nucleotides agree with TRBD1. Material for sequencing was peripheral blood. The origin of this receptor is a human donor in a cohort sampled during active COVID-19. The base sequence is TGTGCCAGCAGCCTGCAGGGGGTCGGTGAAGCTTTCTTT. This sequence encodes CASSLQGVGEAFF.